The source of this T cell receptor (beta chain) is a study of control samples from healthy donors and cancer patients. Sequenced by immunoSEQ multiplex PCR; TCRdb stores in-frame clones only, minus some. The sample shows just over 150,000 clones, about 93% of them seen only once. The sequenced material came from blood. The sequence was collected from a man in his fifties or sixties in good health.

The CDR3 here is CASSPTGDLYNEQFF. The CDR3 DNA is TGTGCCAGCAGCCCGACAGGGGACCTCTACAATGAGCAGTTCTTC. This chain connects TRBV7-3 to TRBJ2-1; 8 nucleotides match TRBD1. This CDR3 has 15 amino acids. Germline loops: CDR1 SGHTA, CDR2 FQGTGA. Unmatched junction bases numbered 6, after V lost 5 bases and J lost 3 bases. The full variable domain, with the rest looked up from reference TRBV7-3 and TRBJ2-1, is GAGVSQTPSNKVTEKGKYVELRCDPISGHTALYWYRQSLGQGPEFLIYFQGTGAADDSGLPNDRFFAVRPEGSVSTLKIQRTERGDSAVYLCASSPTGDLYNEQFFGPGTRLTVL.